The 21 T cell receptor beta chains below come from one sample, sequenced in a study of esophageal squamous cell carcinoma under preoperative chemotherapy. TCRdb used MiXCR to reprocess the PCR reads, holding one entry per CDR3 protein. The table lists approximately 15,000 distinct CDR3 sequences, roughly 66% of them singletons, with around 49% in the top ten. Described time point: before preoperative PTX-NDP chemotherapy. Sampling was performed from a patient given preoperative chemotherapy. Source of these receptors: a human donor with esophageal squamous cell carcinoma. The donor label of this sample is uncertain.

A few counts support this clonotype. CDR3 in DNA: TGTGCCAGCAACTCCGGACAGGGCTTTACCTACGAGCAGTACTTC. Encoded protein: CASNSGQGFTYEQYF. This chain uses TRBV7-2 with TRBJ2-7; 8 bases match TRBD1. This CDR3 has 15 residues. With V trimmed by 7 bases and J by 2 bases, 10 bases remained unmatched. Germline V gene data show CDR1 as SGHTA and CDR2 as FQGNSA.

V is TRBV6-1 and J is TRBJ2-3; D might be TRBD1 (5 bases). Deletions cut 6 bases from V and 9 bases from J, with 22 bases between. The CDR3 loop spans 15 amino acids. From germline, CDR1 is MNHNS and CDR2 SASEGT. The CDR3 here is CASRSRGGNTETQYF. DNA for the CDR3: TGTGCCAGCAGATCTAGGGGTGGGAACACCGAGACGCAGTATTTT.

With respect to this clonotype: Germline and junction disagree at one end, which may indicate a read error. V and J are TRBV6-1 and TRBJ2-4; D is perhaps TRBD1 or TRBD2 (7 bases each). The CDR3 is 15 amino acids. Germline V CDR1 and CDR2: MNHNS, SASEGT. CDR3 amino acids: CASGEGAGAKDTQYF. DNA for the CDR3: TGTGCCAGCGGTGAGGGGGCGGGAGCCAAAGACACGCAGTACTTC.

Regarding this clonotype: Its ends do not fully match the called genes, so a read error is possible. The chain joins TRBV7-2 to TRBJ2-3; either TRBD1 or TRBD2 may supply D (6 bases each). This CDR3 is 14 amino acids long. CDR1 and CDR2 (germline): SGHTA, FQGNSA. CDR3 nucleotides: TGTGCGGGGAAAGGGGGGAGCGACCAAGATACGCAGTATTTC. Its translation: CAGKGGSDQDTQYF.

The count of this clonotype is one. The chain is built from TRBV6-4 and TRBJ2-1, with D perhaps TRBD2 (5 bases). Germline-derived CDR1 and CDR2 are MRHNA and SNTAGT. V was shortened by 4 bases and J by 9 bases, with 13 bases between the two germline ends. The CDR3 is 13 residues long. The CDR3 loop reads CASSAEGGGEQFF. The CDR3 nucleotides are TGTGCCAGCAGTGCCGAGGGTGGCGGTGAGCAGTTCTTC.

This clonotype was detected many times. The chain is built from TRBV11-3 and TRBJ2-3; D not resolved. The CDR3 runs 16 residues. V dropped 5 bases and J dropped 2 bases, with 17 bases sitting between them. Per the germline V gene, CDR1 is SGHNT and CDR2 is YENEEA. The CDR3 sequence is CASSPKKRGPTDTQYF. As DNA, the CDR3 is TGTGCCAGCAGCCCTAAGAAGAGAGGACCCACAGATACGCAGTATTTT.

The chain employs TRBV10-3 and TRBJ2-5; D may match TRBD1 or TRBD2 (6 bases each). The germline V gene encodes CDR1 ENHRY and CDR2 SYGVKD. The CDR3 covers 14 residues. In nucleotides, the CDR3 is TGTGCGGGCCGAGGGGGGCCCCTTTTAGAGACCCAGTACTTC. Translation: CAGRGGPLLETQYF.

This chain connects TRBV6-1 to TRBJ2-1; D ambiguous. V was clipped by 1 base and J by 1 base, with 8 bases between them. The CDR3 spans 15 residues. From germline, CDR1 is MNHNS and CDR2 SASEGT. The CDR3 loop reads CASSEEARSYNEQFF. CDR3 nucleotides: TGTGCCAGCAGTGAAGAGGCGCGGTCCTACAATGAGCAGTTCTTC.

This clonotype was seen a single time. V is TRBV6-5 and J is TRBJ2-1; D is undetermined. Germline V gene data show CDR1 as MNHEY and CDR2 as SVGAGI. The CDR3 has 13 residues. The V and J ends lost 4 bases and 0 bases respectively, with 4 bases between them. The CDR3 DNA reads as TGTGCCAGCAGTTCCGACTCCTACAATGAGCAGTTCTTC. This gives the protein CASSSDSYNEQFF.

This rearrangement joins TRBV10-3 to TRBJ2-3; D gene ambiguous. CDR3 length: 14 amino acids. The germline gives CDR1 ENHRY, CDR2 SYGVKD. The CDR3 nucleotides read TGTGCGGGCATCCTGGGTGTGAGCACAGATACGCAGTATTTT. Translating gives CAGILGVSTDTQYF.

The rearrangement links TRBV6-1 to TRBJ2-1; 7 bases are a match to TRBD2. Germline CDR1 reads MNHNS; CDR2 reads SASEGT. This CDR3 spans 13 amino acids. J lost 10 bases, V lost 6 bases, and 9 bases had no gene match. The CDR3 coding sequence is TGTGCCAGCAGACTAGCGACCTACTACGAGCAGTTCTTC. It encodes CASRLATYYEQFF.

The chain combines TRBV6-5 with TRBJ2-3; no reliable D call. The V and J ends lost 0 bases and 0 bases respectively, with 4 bases between them. The CDR3 runs 14 residues. Germline lookup yields CDR1 MNHEY and CDR2 SVGAGI. Here the CDR3 DNA reads TGTGCCAGCAGTTACTCAGTTAGCACAGATACGCAGTATTTT. Encoded protein: CASSYSVSTDTQYF.

A few counts support this clonotype. The rearrangement joins TRBV10-3 to TRBJ2-3; either TRBD1 or TRBD2 may supply D (6 bases each). The length of the CDR3 is 14 residues. Germline values: CDR1 ENHRY, CDR2 SYGVKD. The DNA for the CDR3 is TGTGCATCCTTCCCGGGGGCACACACAGATACGCAGTATTTT. It encodes CASFPGAHTDTQYF.

About this clonotype itself: The junction does not match germline at one end; this may be a read error. The chain is built from TRBV6-1 and TRBJ2-3; a possible D gene is TRBD2 (7 bases). CDR3 length: 16 residues. The germline gives CDR1 MNHNS, CDR2 SASEGT. The CDR3 loop reads CASREGGAPDQETQYF. The CDR3 nucleotides are TGTGCCAGCAGGGAAGGGGGGGCACCTGACCAAGAGACGCAGTATTTC.

A few counts support this clonotype. The V gene is TRBV6-4, the J gene TRBJ2-7; tentatively, D is TRBD1 or TRBD2 (5 bases each). V gave up 10 bases and J gave up 0 bases, with 13 bases separating them. This CDR3 contains 13 residues. Per the germline V gene, CDR1 is MRHNA and CDR2 is SNTAGT. The CDR3 loop reads CATQGRGSYEQYF. The CDR3 region has the DNA TGTGCCACCCAGGGACGCGGCTCCTACGAGCAGTACTTC.

This clonotype was observed many times. The J gene is TRBJ2-5, the V gene TRBV6-1; D might be TRBD2 (6 bases). CDR1 and CDR2 (germline): MNHNS, SASEGT. V shed 4 bases and J shed 6 bases, with 18 bases lying between them. The CDR3 length is 15 residues. CDR3 sequence reads: CASSAVNEGGQTQYF. CDR3 coding DNA: TGTGCCAGCAGTGCTGTCAACGAAGGAGGGCAGACCCAGTACTTC.

Note on this clonotype: The junction departs from germline at one end; a sequencing error may be responsible. The chain links TRBV6-1 to TRBJ2-2; 7 bases line up with TRBD1. The CDR3 is made up of 14 amino acids. Germline CDR1 reads MNHNS; CDR2 reads SASEGT. CDR3 sequence: CASSLGVSTGEQFF. CDR3 coding DNA: TGTGCCAGCAGCCTGGGTGTCAGCACAGGGGAGCAGTTTTTT.

A remark on this clonotype: One end of the junction varies from germline; a read error may be responsible. V gene TRBV6-1 combines with J gene TRBJ2-3; perhaps TRBD1 as D (6 bases). Germline assignment: CDR1 MNHNS and CDR2 SASEGT. The length of the CDR3 is 15 residues. The CDR3 loop reads CASRTGHGDTEAQFF. The CDR3 DNA reads as TGTGCCAGCAGAACCGGACATGGGGACACAGAGGCGCAGTTTTTT.

This clonotype was detected once. The rearrangement uses TRBV7-9 and TRBJ2-7; maybe TRBD2 (6 bases). Per germline, CDR1 SEHNR and CDR2 FQNEAQ (reference sequence). V lost 3 bases and J lost 4, with 16 bases in between. The CDR3 consists of 15 residues. CDR3 loop: CASSLSGTGLYEQYF. DNA of the CDR3: TGTGCCAGCAGCTTGTCCGGGACGGGACTTTACGAGCAGTACTTC.

The V gene is TRBV6-1, the J gene TRBJ2-2, with D possibly TRBD2 on 7 matching bases. CDR3 size: 15 residues. Germline V gene lookup returns CDR1 MNHNS and CDR2 SASEGT. V lost 6 bases, J lost 16 bases, and 27 bases lay in between. This CDR3 reads CASRTGEGDTGAQFF. For the CDR3, the DNA is TGTGCCAGCAGAACCGGGGAGGGGGACACAGGTGCGCAGTTTTTT.

Regarding this clonotype: The junction departs from the called germline gene at one end, perhaps through a read error. The chain recombines TRBV6-1 with TRBJ2-1; TRBD2 agrees at 9 bases. The CDR3 is 14 amino acids. From germline, CDR1 is MNHNS and CDR2 SASEGT. The CDR3 loop reads CASAGGWATDIQYF. In DNA, the CDR3 is TGTGCCAGCGCGGGGGGGTGGGCCACAGACATTCAGTATTTC.